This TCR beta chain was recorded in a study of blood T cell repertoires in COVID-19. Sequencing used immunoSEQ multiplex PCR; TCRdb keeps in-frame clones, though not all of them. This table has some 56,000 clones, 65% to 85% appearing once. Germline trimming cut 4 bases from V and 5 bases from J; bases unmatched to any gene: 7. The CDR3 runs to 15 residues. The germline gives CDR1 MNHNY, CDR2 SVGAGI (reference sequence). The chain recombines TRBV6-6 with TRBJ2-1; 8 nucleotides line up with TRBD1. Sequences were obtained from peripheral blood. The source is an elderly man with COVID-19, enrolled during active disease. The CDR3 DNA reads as TGTGCCAGCAGTTTCATTGGACAGGGCCACAATGAGCAGTTCTTC. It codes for CASSFIGQGHNEQFF.